Listed below are T cell receptor beta chains from one sample, sequenced in a study of T cell changes during pregnancy in multiple sclerosis. Measured with immunoSEQ multiplex PCR; TCRdb has only the in-frame clones, and not every one. Among tens of thousands of clones listed, approximately 91% were seen once. The source was peripheral blood, collected in the first trimester of pregnancy. These receptor sequences come from a female donor with multiple sclerosis, enrolled in a pregnancy study. Both conserved end residues are part of each CDR3.

j_call v_call cdr3_length cdr3_aa
TRBJ1-5 TRBV6-5 14 CASSLDRANQPQHF
TRBJ1-3 TRBV25-1 17 CASSADPGGGSANTIYF
TRBJ1-2 TRBV2 13 CASRRDITNGYTF
TRBJ2-1 TRBV6-4 15 CASSPGLGGYNEQFF
TRBJ2-5 TRBV19 14 CASSMDRGQETQYF
TRBJ1-5 TRBV10-3 15 CAIRATGDLNQPQHF
TRBJ1-3 TRBV19 15 CASRHRTLSGNTIYF
TRBJ2-1 TRBV18 16 CASSPPEGIGRNEQFF
TRBJ2-1 TRBV4-3 15 CASSQDGTTDNEQFF
TRBJ2-5 TRBV6-5 12 CASQQYQETQYF